A single TCR beta chain is shown here with its context. The antigen remains undetermined. This sample is part of a study of cytomegalovirus exposure and HLA in healthy donors. Study-level background: Earlier, 95 million to 130 million unique TCR beta sequences were recovered from about 170 million T cells by an analysis.

The PCR made use of 60 Vbeta and 13 Jbeta primers. The repertoire was sequenced with immunoSEQ multiplex PCR; TCRdb's copy has only in-frame clones and lacks some. The table lists tens of thousands of clones, 78% of them singletons. Broader study findings: A later analysis linked a missense DCLRE1C variant to TCR beta V- and J-gene trimming. The majority of CMV-associated TCR beta chains were reported as apparently HLA-restricted in a later analysis. Highest at DRB1 and lowest at HLA-C, TCR association rates differed among HLA loci in a later analysis.

The CDR3 has 16 residues. Trimming pared 2 bases from V and 8 bases from J, leaving 21 bases between. Germline assignment: CDR1 MDHEN and CDR2 SYDVKM. J is TRBJ1-2 and V is TRBV28; a weak D match, TRBD1 (5 bases). This TCR derives from a male donor in good health and CMV-seropositive. The sample taken for sequencing was PBMCs. CDR3 protein: CASSLLQDSALWGYTF. The CDR3 nucleotides are TGTGCCAGCAGTTTACTTCAAGACAGCGCTTTGTGGGGCTACACCTTC.